A single sample gave rise to the 27 T cell receptor beta chains below, sequenced in a study of T cell responses to AZD1222 COVID-19 vaccine. Assay used: immunoSEQ multiplex PCR; TCRdb lists only in-frame clones, some missing. The sample lists around 130,000 clones; around 90% were seen once. The sequenced sample was peripheral blood, obtained on day 0 of AZD1222 vaccination. These receptors all come from an adult in good health.

The genes are TRBV30 and TRBJ2-7, with TRBD1 matching over 7 bases. Germline lookup yields CDR1 GTSNPN and CDR2 SVGIG (reference sequence). The ends lost 3 bases at V and 2 bases at J; junction bases unmatched: 4. The CDR3 is 13 amino acids. CDR3 sequence reads: CAWRLQGAYEQYF. In nucleotides, the CDR3 is TGTGCCTGGAGGCTTCAGGGGGCCTACGAGCAGTACTTC.

The chain combines TRBV4-1 with TRBJ2-3; D assignment may be TRBD1 or TRBD2 (6 bases each). V lost 1 base and J 1 base, leaving 18 bases between the germline ends. Germline V gene lookup returns CDR1 MGHRA and CDR2 YSYEKL. The CDR3 consists of 18 residues. In DNA form, the CDR3 reads TGCGCCAGCAGCCAAGGGTTCTTAGGGGGGCATGGCACAGATACGCAGTATTTT. This sequence encodes CASSQGFLGGHGTDTQYF.

There are a few counts of this clone. J is TRBJ2-3 and V is TRBV19; D could derive from TRBD1 or TRBD2 (5 bases each). CDR1 is LNHDA, CDR2 SQIVND, per germline (reference sequence). CDR3 size: 14 residues. Trimming removed 3 bases from V and 2 bases from J, with 9 bases in between. CDR3 in DNA: TGTGCCAGTAGTATGCCAGGGACCACAGATACGCAGTATTTT. Its translation: CASSMPGTTDTQYF.

V gene TRBV6-5 combines with J gene TRBJ2-3, with no clear D. V lost 2 bases, J lost 4 bases, and 10 bases lay in between. This CDR3 is 14 amino acids long. CDR1 is MNHEY, CDR2 SVGAGI, per germline. The CDR3 DNA sequence: TGTGCCAGCAGTTACGCCCCTAAGTCAGATACGCAGTATTTT. Amino acid sequence: CASSYAPKSDTQYF.

The rearrangement uses TRBV6-1 and TRBJ1-5; D call uncertain. The germline gives CDR1 MNHNS, CDR2 SASEGT. CDR3 length equals 14 residues. Trimming stripped 0 bases from V and 1 base from J, with 4 bases between. CDR3 sequence: CASSEARSNQPQHF. The CDR3 DNA reads TGTGCCAGCAGTGAAGCTCGGAGCAATCAGCCCCAGCATTTT.

The chain has TRBV12-3 or TRBV12-4 and TRBJ1-4, with D possibly being TRBD1 (5 bases). V gave up 7 bases and J gave up 8 bases, with 14 bases separating them. The CDR3 contains 13 residues. CDR3 loop: CASMREDREKLFF. The CDR3 nucleotides read TGTGCCAGCATGAGGGAAGACAGAGAAAAACTGTTTTTT.

This chain links TRBV11-2 with TRBJ2-7, with 8 bases fitting TRBD1. With 3 bases clipped from V and 2 bases from J, the junction kept 15 bases outside the gene matches. This CDR3 contains 18 residues. Germline assignment: CDR1 SGHAT and CDR2 FQNNGV. In DNA form, the CDR3 reads TGTGCCAGCAGCTTTACATTTCCAGGGGGCTCTATTCCCTACGAGCAGTACTTC. Protein product: CASSFTFPGGSIPYEQYF.

The gene calls are TRBV3-1 (or the pseudogene TRBV3-2) and TRBJ1-5, with a possible D match to TRBD1 (6 bases). The CDR3 is 15 residues long. The germline V and J ends were trimmed by 0 bases and 7 bases, with 13 bases remaining between them. Looked up from germline, CDR1 is LGHDT and CDR2 is YNNKEL (reference sequence). The CDR3 reads CASSQDSTGYQPQHF. The CDR3 coding sequence is TGTGCCAGCAGCCAAGATTCAACAGGGTACCAGCCCCAGCATTTT.

The genes are TRBV13 and TRBJ1-3, with D maybe TRBD1 (6 bases). The CDR3 loop spans 15 amino acids. Between the trimmed V and J ends, which lost 5 bases and 3 bases, there was a span of 14 bases. Germline values: CDR1 PRHDT, CDR2 FYEKMQ (reference sequence). The DNA of the CDR3 is TGTGCCAGCAGCCCGCGGAGGGGGGTTGGAAACACCATATATTTT. This translates into CASSPRRGVGNTIYF.

The rearrangement uses TRBV6-5 and TRBJ2-3; no definite D call. The V gene lost 6 bases and the J gene lost 1 base, with 8 bases spanning the gap. The CDR3 contains 13 residues. Germline V gives CDR1 MNHEY, CDR2 SVGAGI. The CDR3 nucleotides are TGTGCCAGCAGAGGTACTGGCACAGATACGCAGTATTTT. Protein sequence: CASRGTGTDTQYF.

This clone was seen more than once but under ten times. The chain's CDR3 is CAWGGGLAYEQYF. The DNA for the CDR3 is TGTGCCTGGGGAGGGGGACTAGCTTACGAGCAGTACTTC. V and J are TRBV30 and TRBJ2-7; TRBD2 matches at 9 bases. Losses at the gene ends were 5 bases for V and 4 bases for J; bases not matched to a gene: 6. The CDR3 has 13 amino acids. CDR1 and CDR2 from the germline V gene are GTSNPN and SVGIG (reference sequence).

This chain's CDR3 is CASSHPPSGGKKDTQYF. CDR3 nucleotide sequence: TGTGCCAGCAGCCACCCTCCTAGCGGGGGTAAGAAAGATACGCAGTATTTT. V is TRBV5-4 and J is TRBJ2-3; 10 positions agree with TRBD2. The CDR3 contains 17 residues. Unmatched junction bases numbered 13, after V lost 4 bases and J lost 5 bases. Per germline, CDR1 SGHNT and CDR2 YYREEE (reference sequence).

The rearrangement joins TRBV28 to TRBJ1-5; 10 nucleotides agree with TRBD1. V lost 5 bases to trimming and J lost 5 bases; unmatched junction nucleotides: 6. The CDR3 extends over 15 amino acids. Germline assignment: CDR1 MDHEN and CDR2 SYDVKM. CDR3 in amino acids: CASSSEGQGYQPQHF. The DNA for the CDR3 is TGTGCCAGCAGTAGCGAGGGACAGGGGTATCAGCCCCAGCATTTT.

The chain carries TRBV6-2 or TRBV6-3 and TRBJ1-6, with TRBD1 identical over 10 bases. The germline gives CDR1 MNHEY, CDR2 SVGEGT. V was pared by 6 bases and J by 8 bases, with 10 bases of the junction left unmatched. The length of the CDR3 is 16 residues. This CDR3 reads CASSRGQGRSDSPLHF. The CDR3 coding sequence is TGTGCCAGCAGCCGGGGACAGGGGAGGTCCGATTCACCCCTCCACTTT.

This clone has just a few counts. The chain links TRBV28 to TRBJ1-5, with 9 positions matching TRBD1. V dropped 6 bases and J dropped 6; count of bases not matched to a gene: 15. The CDR3 covers 17 residues. Germline CDR1 MDHEN, CDR2 SYDVKM. The CDR3 spells CASRLADRGNSGQPQHF. The CDR3 region has the DNA TGTGCCAGCAGATTGGCGGACAGGGGAAACTCGGGTCAGCCCCAGCATTTT.

This chain connects TRBV4-1 to TRBJ2-7; tentative D call: TRBD2 (6 bases). CDR1 is MGHRA and CDR2 is YSYEKL in the germline V gene. V shed 0 bases and J shed 5 bases, with 11 bases lying between them. The CDR3 is 14 residues long. For the CDR3, the DNA is TGCGCCAGCAGCCAAGATGGCTGGGGGGACGAGCAGTACTTC. Its protein is CASSQDGWGDEQYF.

The rearrangement joins TRBV3-1 (or the pseudogene TRBV3-2) to TRBJ2-2; no definite D call. The CDR3 totals 17 residues. Looked up from germline, CDR1 is LGHDT and CDR2 is YNNKEL (reference sequence). The germline V and J ends were trimmed by 4 bases and 4 bases, with 19 bases remaining between them. CDR3 coding DNA: TGTGCCAGCAGCCTACCCATAGGAGTAGGGTCCACCGGGGAGCTGTTTTTT. Protein: CASSLPIGVGSTGELFF.

The chain has TRBV5-1 and TRBJ1-4; 7 bases are shared with TRBD1. V dropped 4 bases and J dropped 3; count of bases not matched to a gene: 6. The CDR3 runs to 15 residues. Germline V gene sequence: CDR1 SGHRS, CDR2 YFSETQ. CDR3 sequence: CASSPYRGPNEKLFF. CDR3 nucleotide sequence: TGCGCCAGCAGCCCATACAGGGGACCTAATGAAAAACTGTTTTTT.

J is TRBJ2-4 and V is TRBV30, with D maybe TRBD1 (6 bases). CDR1 and CDR2 (germline): GTSNPN, SVGIG (reference sequence). The CDR3 extends over 13 amino acids. Trimming took 2 bases from V and 11 from J, leaving 16 bases between them. The CDR3 DNA reads as TGTGCCTGGAGTAGACAGGCGGCGTTGGTTCAGTACTTC. Its translation is CAWSRQAALVQYF. The variable domain in full, completed from reference TRBV30 and TRBJ2-4, reads SQTIHQWPATLVQPVGSPLSLECTVEGTSNPNLYWYRQAAGRGLQLLFYSVGIGQISSEVPQNLSASRPQDRQFILSSKKLLLSDSGFYLCAWSRQAALVQYFGAGTRLSVL.

This chain links TRBV6-5 with TRBJ1-4; the match to TRBD1 covers 9 bases. CDR3 length: 15 residues. V lost 5 bases to trimming and J lost 8 bases; unmatched junction nucleotides: 9. CDR1 is MNHEY, CDR2 SVGAGI, per germline. CDR3 in DNA: TGTGCCAGCAGTCCGAGACAGGGGGGATACGAAAAACTGTTTTTT. The encoded protein is CASSPRQGGYEKLFF.

This chain uses TRBV19 with TRBJ1-5; D not resolved. This CDR3 contains 15 residues. V gave up 4 bases and J gave up 1 base, with 11 bases separating them. The germline CDR1 and CDR2 sequences are LNHDA and SQIVND (reference sequence). This CDR3 is CASSTRQVSNQPQHF. The DNA for the CDR3 is TGTGCCAGTAGTACCAGACAAGTAAGCAATCAGCCCCAGCATTTT.

V is TRBV12-3 or TRBV12-4 and J is TRBJ2-7; 8 positions match TRBD1. V dropped 8 bases and J dropped 2; count of bases not matched to a gene: 5. The CDR3 consists of 13 residues. CDR3 in amino acids: CASLRTGTYEQYF. Here the CDR3 DNA reads TGTGCCAGCCTCCGGACAGGGACCTACGAGCAGTACTTC.

This clone has a single count. The chain recombines TRBV7-8 with TRBJ1-1; 7 positions match TRBD1. This CDR3 is 17 amino acids long. Unmatched junction bases numbered 13, after V lost 5 bases and J lost 1 base. Germline CDR1 and CDR2: SGHVS and FQNEAQ. CDR3 nucleotide sequence: TGTGCCAGCAGCCCTCGTCCCCTGACAGGGTGGAACACTGAAGCTTTCTTT. It encodes CASSPRPLTGWNTEAFF.

J is TRBJ1-6 and V is TRBV7-6, with TRBD1 matching 7 bases. V shed 5 bases, J shed 3 bases, and the junction held 10 bases outside the gene matches. Per the germline V gene, CDR1 is SGHVS and CDR2 is FNYEAQ. The CDR3 consists of 17 residues. DNA of the CDR3: TGTGCCAGCAGCCCTCGGACAGGCTCCGTCTATAATTCACCCCTCCACTTT. Translation gives CASSPRTGSVYNSPLHF.

The V call is TRBV4-1, the J call TRBJ1-3, with unresolved D. CDR3 length: 15 amino acids. Germline CDR1 MGHRA, CDR2 YSYEKL. V lost 4 bases, J lost 0 bases, and 10 bases lay in between. CDR3 sequence (DNA): TGCGCCAGCAGCCCCCGAGGAGGCTCTGGAAACACCATATATTTT. Translation: CASSPRGGSGNTIYF.

The chain uses TRBV6-5 and TRBJ2-7; D is unresolved. Trimming removed 4 bases from V and 0 bases from J, with 10 bases in between. The CDR3 has 14 amino acids. Germline V gives CDR1 MNHEY, CDR2 SVGAGI. This CDR3 is CASSLGLSSYEQYF. The DNA of the CDR3 is TGTGCCAGCAGTTTGGGATTAAGCTCCTACGAGCAGTACTTC.

This chain uses TRBV14 with TRBJ1-3, with D possibly TRBD1 on 5 matching bases. The germline CDR1 and CDR2 sequences are SGHDN and FVKESK. This CDR3 spans 14 amino acids. V dropped 4 bases and J dropped 1 base, with 8 bases sitting between them. The CDR3 nucleotides read TGTGCCAGCAGCCCCAGGGCTTCTGGAAACACCATATATTTT. Translating it yields CASSPRASGNTIYF.